This T cell receptor (beta chain) was identified during a study of low-dose radiotherapy and immunotherapy resistance in tumors. There are a few counts of this clonotype. The time point here: after trial treatment. Treatment reported: LDRT plus nivolumab, ipilimumab, low-dose cyclophosphamide and aspirin (RACIN trial). Nivolumab, ipilimumab, aspirin, low-dose cyclophosphamide and low-dose radiotherapy were given to donors. Enrollment required an advanced solid tumor negative for tumor-infiltrating lymphocytes. The junction had 15 bases not matched to a gene; V was cut back by 5 bases and J by 6 bases. The germline V gene has CDR1 SGHTA and CDR2 FQGNSA. CDR3 length equals 16 residues. Gene-specific TRAV and TRBV primers were used for first-strand cDNA, covering alpha and beta chains. Both a constant-region primer and a V-primer adapter served to amplify TCRs across 15 to 20 PCR cycles. One entry per CDR3 protein results from TCRdb running MiXCR on the reads. Here the sample spans tens of thousands of distinct CDR3 sequences, roughly 20% being singletons.

The input for sequencing was PBMCs, taken after low-dose radiotherapy plus immunotherapy. This receptor was taken from a female donor with ovarian cancer. The chain employs TRBV7-2 and TRBJ1-1; the match to TRBD1 covers 7 bases. CDR3 region: CASSRDRAGTGPEAFF. The CDR3 coding sequence is TGTGCCAGCAGCCGAGACAGGGCTGGGACGGGCCCTGAAGCTTTCTTT. The full variable domain, its missing parts supplied by reference TRBV7-2 and TRBJ1-1, is GAGVSQSPSNKVTEKGKDVELRCDPISGHTALYWYRQSLGQGLEFLIYFQGNSAPDKSGLPSDRFSAERTGGSVSTLTIQRTQQEDSAVYLCASSRDRAGTGPEAFFGQGTRLTVV.